The sequence of this T cell receptor (beta chain) was determined in a study of T cells after yellow fever vaccination. Study findings and constraints: Among primary-vaccination clones, most reappeared after the booster, at almost 98% for CD4 and about 90% for CD8. It was a small share of clonotypes that appeared in both CD4 and CD8 compartments. Contamination of FACS-sorted repertoires by abundant clonotypes from the bulk population could occur.

This clonotype was detected a few times. What it recognizes is unknown. Germline V gene data show CDR1 as SGHTA and CDR2 as FQGNSA. The CDR3 consists of 14 residues. V gave up 5 bases and J gave up 4 bases; unmatched junction bases: 5. It was through 5'RACE template switching that TCR cDNA was made, with a universal primer site and UMIs added. TCRdb itself ran the 5' RACE reads through MiXCR, one entry per CDR3 protein. This table holds 300,000 to 350,000 distinct CDR3 sequences, 8% to 9.5% found once. The sequence was collected from a man between 18 and 35 years old who received the YFV17D yellow fever vaccine. Sample: PBMCs, taken roughly 47 days after the first yellow fever vaccination. V and J are TRBV7-2 and TRBJ1-5; 7 bases agree with TRBD1. DNA for the CDR3: TGTGCCAGCAGCACACAGGGGCGAAATCAGCCCCAGCATTTT. Translated: CASSTQGRNQPQHF.